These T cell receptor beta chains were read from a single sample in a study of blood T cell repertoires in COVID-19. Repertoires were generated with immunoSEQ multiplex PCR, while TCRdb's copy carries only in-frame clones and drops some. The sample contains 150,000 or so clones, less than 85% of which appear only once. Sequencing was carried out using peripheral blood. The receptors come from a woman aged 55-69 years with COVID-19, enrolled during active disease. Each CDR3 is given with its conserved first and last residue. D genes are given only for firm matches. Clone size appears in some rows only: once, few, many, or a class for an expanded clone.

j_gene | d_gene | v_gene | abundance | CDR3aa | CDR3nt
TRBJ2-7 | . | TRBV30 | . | CAWSKAPTRDSEQYF | TGTGCCTGGAGCAAGGCCCCCACCCGAGACAGCGAGCAGTACTTC
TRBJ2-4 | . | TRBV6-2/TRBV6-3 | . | CASSRQRNIQYF | TGTGCCAGCAGCAGACAACGTAACATTCAGTACTTC
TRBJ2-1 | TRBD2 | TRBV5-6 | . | CASSPEGSGGYYNEQFF | TGTGCCAGCAGCCCGGAGGGTAGCGGGGGTTACTACAATGAGCAGTTCTTC
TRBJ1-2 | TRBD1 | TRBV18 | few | CASSDRQGTNYGYTF | TGTGCCAGCTCAGACAGACAGGGGACTAACTATGGCTACACCTTC
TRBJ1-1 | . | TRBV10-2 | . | CASSSRWDTEAFF | TGCGCCAGCAGTTCCAGGTGGGACACTGAAGCTTTCTTT
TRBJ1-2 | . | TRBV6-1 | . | CASSEGRGGAKNYGYTF | TGTGCCAGCAGTGAAGGGCGTGGGGGGGCCAAGAACTATGGCTACACCTTC
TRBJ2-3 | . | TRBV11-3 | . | CASSPEAGTDTQYF | TGTGCCAGCAGCCCTGAGGCGGGCACAGATACGCAGTATTTT
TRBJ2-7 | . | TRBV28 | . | CASSLGRQYEQYF | TGTGCCAGCAGTCTAGGGCGACAGTACGAGCAGTACTTC
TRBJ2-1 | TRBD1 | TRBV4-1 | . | CASSWGQGGNEQFF | TGCGCCAGCAGCTGGGGACAGGGGGGAAATGAGCAGTTCTTC
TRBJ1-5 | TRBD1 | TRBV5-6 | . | CASSLGGTASNQPQHF | TGTGCCAGCAGCTTGGGGGGGACAGCCTCTAATCAGCCCCAGCATTTT
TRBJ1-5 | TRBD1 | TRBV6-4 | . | CASSRTGDSNQPQHF | TGTGCCAGCAGCCGGACAGGGGATAGCAATCAGCCCCAGCATTTT
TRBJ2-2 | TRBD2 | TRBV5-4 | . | CASSPGLAGVTGELFF | TGTGCCAGCAGCCCTGGACTAGCGGGCGTCACCGGGGAGCTGTTTTTT
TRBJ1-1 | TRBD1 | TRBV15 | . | CATRRDRVGVLAFF | TGTGCCACCCGTAGAGACAGGGTAGGCGTATTGGCTTTCTTT
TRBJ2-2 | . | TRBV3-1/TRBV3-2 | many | CASSQKRLGGGELFF | TGTGCCAGCAGCCAAAAACGTCTAGGAGGCGGGGAGCTGTTTTTT
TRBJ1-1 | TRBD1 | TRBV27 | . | CASTRGQGKTEAFF | TGTGCCAGCACCCGAGGACAGGGGAAAACTGAAGCTTTCTTT
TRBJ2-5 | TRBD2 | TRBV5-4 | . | CASSPPGLAGGTLGTQYF | TGTGCCAGCAGCCCCCCGGGACTAGCGGGGGGTACCCTAGGGACCCAGTACTTC
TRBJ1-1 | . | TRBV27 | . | CASRVQGRTEAFF | TGTGCCAGCAGGGTACAGGGACGCACTGAAGCTTTCTTT
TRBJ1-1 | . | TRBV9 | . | CASSVGTYGMNTEAFF | TGTGCCAGCAGCGTCGGGACATACGGAATGAACACTGAAGCTTTCTTT
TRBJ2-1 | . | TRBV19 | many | CASSIERRNEQFF | TGTGCCAGTAGTATAGAGAGGAGGAATGAGCAGTTCTTC
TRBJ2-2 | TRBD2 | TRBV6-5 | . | CASFPGGTGELFF | TGTGCCAGCTTCCCCGGGGGGACCGGGGAGCTGTTTTTT
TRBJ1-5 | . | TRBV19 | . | CASSFPTPGTEPQHF | TGTGCCAGTAGTTTTCCAACCCCGGGAACGGAGCCCCAGCATTTT
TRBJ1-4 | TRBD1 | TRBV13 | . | CASSFLGQGYEKLFF | TGTGCCAGCAGCTTCTTGGGACAGGGCTATGAAAAACTGTTTTTT
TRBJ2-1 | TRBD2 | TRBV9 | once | CASSVVAGDNEQFF | TGTGCCAGCAGCGTAGTAGCGGGGGACAATGAGCAGTTCTTC
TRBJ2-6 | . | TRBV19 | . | CASSPKQGLWANVLTF | TGTGCCAGTAGTCCGAAACAGGGCCTCTGGGCCAACGTCCTGACTTTC
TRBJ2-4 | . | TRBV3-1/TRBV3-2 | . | CASSQGPGQGPRGIQYF | TGTGCCAGCAGCCAAGGTCCGGGACAAGGGCCAAGGGGTATTCAGTACTTC
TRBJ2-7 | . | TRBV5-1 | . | CASSLGGESIYEQYF | TGCGCCAGCAGCTTGGGGGGAGAATCCATCTACGAGCAGTACTTC
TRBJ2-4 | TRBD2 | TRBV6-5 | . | CASGGLAYTNIQYF | TGTGCCAGCGGGGGACTAGCGTATACAAACATTCAGTACTTC
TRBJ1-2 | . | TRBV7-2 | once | CASSSRGGRDYGYTF | TGTGCCAGCAGCTCCCGGGGAGGGAGAGACTATGGCTACACCTTC
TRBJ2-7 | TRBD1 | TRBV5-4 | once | CASSPSTGTASYEQYF | TGTGCCAGCAGTCCGAGCACCGGGACAGCCTCCTACGAGCAGTACTTC
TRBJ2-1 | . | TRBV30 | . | CAWRREGNEQFF | TGTGCCTGGAGGCGGGAAGGGAATGAGCAGTTCTTC
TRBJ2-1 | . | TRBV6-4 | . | CASSPSYGHNEQFF | TGTGCCAGCAGTCCGTCTTATGGGCACAATGAGCAGTTCTTC
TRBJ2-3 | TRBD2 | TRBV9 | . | CASSPRGREGDTQYF | TGTGCCAGCAGCCCGCGGGGGCGGGAGGGAGATACGCAGTATTTT
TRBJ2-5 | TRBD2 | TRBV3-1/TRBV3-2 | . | CASSQDLAGGLETQYF | TGTGCCAGCAGCCAAGATCTAGCGGGGGGGCTGGAGACCCAGTACTTC
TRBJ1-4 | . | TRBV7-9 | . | CASSLGGPGLTNEKLFF | TGTGCCAGCAGCTTAGGGGGCCCGGGACTGACAAATGAAAAACTGTTTTTT
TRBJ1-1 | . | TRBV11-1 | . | CASSFRRQNTEAFF | TGTGCCAGCAGCTTCCGCAGGCAGAACACTGAAGCTTTCTTT
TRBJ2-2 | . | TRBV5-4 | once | CASSLSPTVDTGELFF | TGTGCCAGCAGCTTGTCCCCAACAGTAGACACCGGGGAGCTGTTTTTT
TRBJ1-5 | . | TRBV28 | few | CASSLWGRDQPQHF | TGTGCCAGCAGTTTATGGGGGAGGGATCAGCCCCAGCATTTT
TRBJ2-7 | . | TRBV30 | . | CAWRKGVSEQYF | TGTGCCTGGAGAAAGGGGGTAAGCGAGCAGTACTTC
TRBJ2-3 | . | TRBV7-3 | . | CASSLSGSGTDTQYF | TGTGCCAGCAGCCTTAGCGGTTCTGGTACAGATACGCAGTATTTT
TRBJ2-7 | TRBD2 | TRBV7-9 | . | CASGGLAGVEQYF | TGTGCCAGCGGGGGACTAGCGGGAGTCGAGCAGTACTTC
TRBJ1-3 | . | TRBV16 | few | CASSQSKSRSFPSGNTIYF | TGTGCCAGCAGCCAATCGAAATCTAGGTCCTTCCCTTCTGGAAACACCATATATTTT
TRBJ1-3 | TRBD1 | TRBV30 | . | CAWTGGQGDYGNTIYF | TGTGCCTGGACCGGCGGACAGGGCGATTATGGAAACACCATATATTTT
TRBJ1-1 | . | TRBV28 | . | CASTDRPPNTEAFF | TGTGCCAGCACAGACAGACCTCCTAACACTGAAGCTTTCTTT
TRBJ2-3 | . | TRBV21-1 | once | CASSNKTRTSGGADTQYF | TGTGCCAGCAGCAACAAAACGCGGACTAGCGGGGGCGCAGATACGCAGTATTTT
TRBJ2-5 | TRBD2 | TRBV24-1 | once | CATSDSGRGGRETQYF | TGTGCCACCAGTGATTCGGGGCGGGGGGGCCGAGAGACCCAGTACTTC
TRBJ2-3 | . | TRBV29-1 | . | CSVDIRDTSSTDTQYF | TGCAGCGTGGACATTCGGGACACCTCAAGCACAGATACGCAGTATTTT
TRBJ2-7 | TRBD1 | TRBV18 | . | CASSPGVGQPYEQYF | TGTGCCAGCTCACCAGGTGTGGGACAGCCCTACGAGCAGTACTTC
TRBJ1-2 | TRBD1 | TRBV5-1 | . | CASSRGQGTNYGYTF | TGCGCCAGCAGCAGGGGACAGGGCACTAACTATGGCTACACCTTC
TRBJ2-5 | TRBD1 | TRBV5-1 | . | CASSAQLTGKKTQYF | TGCGCCAGCAGCGCGCAATTGACAGGGAAAAAGACCCAGTACTTC
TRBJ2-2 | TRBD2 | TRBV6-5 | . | CASFSGDANTGELFF | TGTGCCAGCTTTAGCGGGGACGCGAACACCGGGGAGCTGTTTTTT
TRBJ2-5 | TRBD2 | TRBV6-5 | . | CASSYFRGLAEYF | TGTGCCAGCAGTTACTTCCGGGGACTAGCGGAGTACTTC
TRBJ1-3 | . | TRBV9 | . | CASTPGPGNTIYF | TGTGCCAGCACACCTGGGCCAGGAAACACCATATATTTT
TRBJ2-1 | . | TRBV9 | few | CASSVGVAINEQFF | TGTGCCAGCAGCGTAGGTGTAGCGATCAATGAGCAGTTCTTC
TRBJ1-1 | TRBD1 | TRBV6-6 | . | CASSSDRGNTEAFF | TGTGCCAGCAGTTCTGACAGGGGGAACACTGAAGCTTTCTTT
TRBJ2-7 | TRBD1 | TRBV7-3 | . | CASSLQGASHEQYF | TGTGCCAGCAGCCTGCAGGGGGCGTCGCACGAGCAGTACTTC